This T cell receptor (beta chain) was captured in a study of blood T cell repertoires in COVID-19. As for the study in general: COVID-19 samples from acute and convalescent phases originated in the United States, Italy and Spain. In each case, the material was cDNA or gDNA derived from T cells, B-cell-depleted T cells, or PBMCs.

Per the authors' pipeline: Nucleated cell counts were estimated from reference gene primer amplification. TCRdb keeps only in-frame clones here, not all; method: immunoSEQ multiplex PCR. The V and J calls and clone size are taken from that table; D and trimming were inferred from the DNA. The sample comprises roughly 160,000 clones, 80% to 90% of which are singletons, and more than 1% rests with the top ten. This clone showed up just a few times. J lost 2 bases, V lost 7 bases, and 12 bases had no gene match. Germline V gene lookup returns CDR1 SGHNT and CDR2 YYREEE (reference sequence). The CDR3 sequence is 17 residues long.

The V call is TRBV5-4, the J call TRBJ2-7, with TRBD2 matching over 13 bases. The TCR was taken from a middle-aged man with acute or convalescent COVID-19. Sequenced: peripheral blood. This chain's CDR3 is CASGTSGGAVGTYEQYF. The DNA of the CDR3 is TGTGCCAGCGGTACTAGCGGGGGGGCAGTCGGCACCTACGAGCAGTACTTC. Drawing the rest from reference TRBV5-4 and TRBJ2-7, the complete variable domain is ETGVTQSPTHLIKTRGQQVTLRCSSQSGHNTVSWYQQALGQGPQFIFQYYREEENGRGNFPPRFSGLQFPNYSSELNVNALELDDSALYLCASGTSGGAVGTYEQYFGPGTRLTVT.